This TCR beta chain was documented in a study of blood T cells in healthy people across ages. In the case of this clonotype: Its target is unknown.

The donors, healthy Caucasians from Russia, were aged about 6 to 100. Ten milliliters of peripheral blood were drawn from each donor into EDTA-treated tubes. Study-wide points: A roughly linear fall in TCR beta diversity per million T cells was seen with increasing age.

V was trimmed by 2 bases and J by 5 bases, leaving 15 bases between them. The CDR3 spans 15 residues. From germline, CDR1 is SNHLY and CDR2 FYNNEI. With a J-beta primer mix and a sample-barcoded 5' primer, a second PCR ran about 7 to 12 cycles. Each CDR3 protein is one row after TCRdb ran MiXCR on the 5' RACE reads. Of approximately 1.5 million distinct CDR3 sequences in the sample, about 31% were seen once. Sequenced input: blood. This sequence was found in a woman aged 30 to 39 in good health. The chain links TRBV2 to TRBJ2-5, with D possibly matching TRBD2 (7 bases). The chain's CDR3 is CASSERGLAEETQYF. For the CDR3, the DNA is TGTGCCAGCAGTGAACGGGGGCTAGCGGAGGAGACCCAGTACTTC. The full variable domain, with the rest looked up from reference TRBV2 and TRBJ2-5, is EPEVTQTPSHQVTQMGQEVILRCVPISNHLYFYWYRQILGQKVEFLVSFYNNEISEKSEIFDDQFSVERPDGSNFTLKIRSTKLEDSAMYFCASSERGLAEETQYFGPGTRLLVL.